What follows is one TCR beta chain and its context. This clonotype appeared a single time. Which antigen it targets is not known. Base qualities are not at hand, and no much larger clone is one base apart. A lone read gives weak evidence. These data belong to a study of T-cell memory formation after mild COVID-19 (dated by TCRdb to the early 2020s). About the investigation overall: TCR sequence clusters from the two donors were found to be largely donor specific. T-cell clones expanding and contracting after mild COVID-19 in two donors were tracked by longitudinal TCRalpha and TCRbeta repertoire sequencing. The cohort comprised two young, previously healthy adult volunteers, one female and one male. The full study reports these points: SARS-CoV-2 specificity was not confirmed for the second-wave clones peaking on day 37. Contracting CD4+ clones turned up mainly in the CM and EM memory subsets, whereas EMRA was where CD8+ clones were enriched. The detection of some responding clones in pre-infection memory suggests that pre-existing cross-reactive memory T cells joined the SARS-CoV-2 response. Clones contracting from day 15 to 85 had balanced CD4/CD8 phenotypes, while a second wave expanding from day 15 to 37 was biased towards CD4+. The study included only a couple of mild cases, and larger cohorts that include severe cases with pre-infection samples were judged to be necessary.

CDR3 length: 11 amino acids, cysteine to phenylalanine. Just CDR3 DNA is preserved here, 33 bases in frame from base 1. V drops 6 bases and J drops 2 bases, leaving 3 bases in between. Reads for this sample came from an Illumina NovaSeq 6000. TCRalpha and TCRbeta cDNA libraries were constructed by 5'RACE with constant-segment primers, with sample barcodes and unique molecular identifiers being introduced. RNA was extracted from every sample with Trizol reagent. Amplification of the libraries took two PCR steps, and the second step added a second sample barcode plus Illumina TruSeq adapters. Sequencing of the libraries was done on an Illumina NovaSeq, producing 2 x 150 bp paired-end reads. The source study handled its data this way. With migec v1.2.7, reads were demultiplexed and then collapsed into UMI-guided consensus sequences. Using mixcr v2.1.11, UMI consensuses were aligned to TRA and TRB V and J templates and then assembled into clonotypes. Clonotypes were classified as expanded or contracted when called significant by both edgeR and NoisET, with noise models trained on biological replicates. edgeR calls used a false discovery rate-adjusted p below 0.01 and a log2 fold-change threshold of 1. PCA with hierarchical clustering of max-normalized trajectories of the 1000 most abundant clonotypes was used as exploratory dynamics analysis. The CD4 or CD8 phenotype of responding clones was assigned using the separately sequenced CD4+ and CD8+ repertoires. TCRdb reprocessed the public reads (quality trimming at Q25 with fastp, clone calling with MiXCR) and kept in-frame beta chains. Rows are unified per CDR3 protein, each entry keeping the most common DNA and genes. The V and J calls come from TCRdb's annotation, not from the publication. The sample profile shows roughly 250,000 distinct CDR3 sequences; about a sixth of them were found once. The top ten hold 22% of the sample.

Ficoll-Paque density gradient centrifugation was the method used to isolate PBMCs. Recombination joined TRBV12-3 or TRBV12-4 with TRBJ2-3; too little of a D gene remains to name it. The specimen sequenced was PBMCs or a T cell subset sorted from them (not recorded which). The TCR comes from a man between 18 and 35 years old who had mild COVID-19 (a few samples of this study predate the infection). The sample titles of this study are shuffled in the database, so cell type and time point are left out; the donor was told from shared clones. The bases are TGTGCCAGCAGGCTCACAGATACGCAGTATTTT. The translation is CASRLTDTQYF.